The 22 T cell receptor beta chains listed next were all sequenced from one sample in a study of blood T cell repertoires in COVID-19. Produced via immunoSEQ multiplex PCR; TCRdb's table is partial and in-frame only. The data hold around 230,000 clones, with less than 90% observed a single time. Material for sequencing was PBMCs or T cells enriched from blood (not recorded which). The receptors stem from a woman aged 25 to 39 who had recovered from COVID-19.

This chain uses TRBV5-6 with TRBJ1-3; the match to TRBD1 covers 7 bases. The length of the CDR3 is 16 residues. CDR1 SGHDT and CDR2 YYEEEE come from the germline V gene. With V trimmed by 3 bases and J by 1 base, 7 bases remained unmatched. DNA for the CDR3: TGTGCCAGCAGCTACCGACAGGGATGGTCTGGAAACACCATATATTTT. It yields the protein CASSYRQGWSGNTIYF.

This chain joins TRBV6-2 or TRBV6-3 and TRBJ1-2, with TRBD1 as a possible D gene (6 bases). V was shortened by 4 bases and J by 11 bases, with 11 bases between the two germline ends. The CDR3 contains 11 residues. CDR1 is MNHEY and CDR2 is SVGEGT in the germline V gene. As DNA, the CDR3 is TGTGCCAGCAGTTTCTACAGGGTTTACACCTTC. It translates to CASSFYRVYTF.

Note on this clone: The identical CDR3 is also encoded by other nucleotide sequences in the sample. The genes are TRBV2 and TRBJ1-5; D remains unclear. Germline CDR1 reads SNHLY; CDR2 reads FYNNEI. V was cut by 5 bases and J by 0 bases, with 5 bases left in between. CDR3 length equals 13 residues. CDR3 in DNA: TGTGCCAGCAGTTTGTATAGCAATCAGCCCCAGCATTTT. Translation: CASSLYSNQPQHF.

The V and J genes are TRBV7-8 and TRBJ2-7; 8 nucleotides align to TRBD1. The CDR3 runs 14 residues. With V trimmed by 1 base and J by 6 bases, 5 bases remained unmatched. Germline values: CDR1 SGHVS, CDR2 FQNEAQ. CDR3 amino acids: CASSLVWTGREQYF. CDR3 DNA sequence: TGTGCCAGCAGCTTAGTTTGGACAGGGCGCGAGCAGTACTTC.

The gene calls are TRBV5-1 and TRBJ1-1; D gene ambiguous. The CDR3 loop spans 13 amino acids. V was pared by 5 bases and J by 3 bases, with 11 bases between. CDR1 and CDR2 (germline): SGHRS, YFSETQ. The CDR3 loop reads CASRRGSDTEAFF. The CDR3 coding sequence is TGCGCCAGCAGGCGAGGGAGTGACACTGAAGCTTTCTTT.

The CDR3 region has the DNA TGTGCCAGCAGCGTAGACTCATTTCGAGAGCAGTACTTC. Its protein is CASSVDSFREQYF. The J gene is TRBJ2-7, the V gene TRBV9; D gene ambiguous. Germline V gives CDR1 SGDLS, CDR2 YYNGEE. V lost 0 bases and J 7 bases, leaving 11 bases between the germline ends. The CDR3 has 13 amino acids.

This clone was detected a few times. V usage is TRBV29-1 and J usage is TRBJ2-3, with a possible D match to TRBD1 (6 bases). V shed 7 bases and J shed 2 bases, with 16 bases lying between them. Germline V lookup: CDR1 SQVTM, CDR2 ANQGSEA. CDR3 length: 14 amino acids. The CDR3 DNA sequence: TGCAGCGCCTACCGGGACACATACACAGATACGCAGTATTTT. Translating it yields CSAYRDTYTDTQYF.

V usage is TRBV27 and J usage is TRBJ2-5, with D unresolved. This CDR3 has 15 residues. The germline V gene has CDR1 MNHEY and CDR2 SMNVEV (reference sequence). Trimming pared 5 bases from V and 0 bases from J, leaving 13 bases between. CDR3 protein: CASSPETLYQETQYF. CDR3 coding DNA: TGTGCCAGCAGTCCCGAAACTCTGTACCAAGAGACCCAGTACTTC.

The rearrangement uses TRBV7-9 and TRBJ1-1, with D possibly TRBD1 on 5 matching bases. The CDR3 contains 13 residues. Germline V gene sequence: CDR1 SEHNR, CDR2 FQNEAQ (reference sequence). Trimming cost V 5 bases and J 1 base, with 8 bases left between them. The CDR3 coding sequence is TGTGCCAGCAGCGCGCAGGGGAACACTGAAGCTTTCTTT. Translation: CASSAQGNTEAFF.

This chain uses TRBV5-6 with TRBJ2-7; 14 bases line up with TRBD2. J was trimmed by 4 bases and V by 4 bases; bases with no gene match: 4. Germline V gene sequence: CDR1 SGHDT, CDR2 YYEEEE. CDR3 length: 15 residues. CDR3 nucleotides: TGTGCCAGCAGCCCGACTAGCGGGGGGGAGTACGAGCAGTACTTC. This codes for CASSPTSGGEYEQYF.

This CDR3 is CASSLGGRGWTEAFF. The CDR3 bases are TGTGCCAGCAGTTTAGGTGGCAGGGGGTGGACTGAAGCTTTCTTT. The chain is built from TRBV27 and TRBJ1-1; 7 nucleotides align to TRBD1. The CDR3 loop spans 15 amino acids. With V trimmed by 2 bases and J by 5 bases, 8 bases remained unmatched. Germline assignment: CDR1 MNHEY and CDR2 SMNVEV (reference sequence).

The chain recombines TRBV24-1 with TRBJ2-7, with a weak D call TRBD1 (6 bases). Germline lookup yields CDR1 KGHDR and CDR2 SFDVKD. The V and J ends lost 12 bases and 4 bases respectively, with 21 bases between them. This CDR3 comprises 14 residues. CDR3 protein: CASQTGTDIYEQYF. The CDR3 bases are TGTGCCTCCCAGACAGGTACCGACATTTACGAGCAGTACTTC.

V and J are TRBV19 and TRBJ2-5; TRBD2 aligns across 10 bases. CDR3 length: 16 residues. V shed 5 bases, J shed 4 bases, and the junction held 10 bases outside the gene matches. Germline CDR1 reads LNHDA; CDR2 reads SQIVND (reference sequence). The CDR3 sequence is CASSLGLASAAETQYF. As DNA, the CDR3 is TGTGCCAGTAGTCTGGGACTAGCGTCCGCCGCAGAGACCCAGTACTTC.

The CDR3 is CASSTLGTGGDEQYF. As DNA, the CDR3 is TGTGCCAGCAGTACCCTCGGGACAGGGGGCGACGAGCAGTACTTC. The chain combines TRBV27 with TRBJ2-7; 12 bases align to TRBD1. Germline CDR1 reads MNHEY; CDR2 reads SMNVEV (reference sequence). This CDR3 has 15 amino acids. V lost 5 bases and J lost 5; bases outside the gene matches: 7.

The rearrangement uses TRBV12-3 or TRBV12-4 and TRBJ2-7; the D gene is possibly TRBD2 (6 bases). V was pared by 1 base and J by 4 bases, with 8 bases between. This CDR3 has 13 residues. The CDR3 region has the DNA TGTGCCAGCAGTTTAGTCGGGGGATACGAGCAGTACTTC. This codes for CASSLVGGYEQYF.

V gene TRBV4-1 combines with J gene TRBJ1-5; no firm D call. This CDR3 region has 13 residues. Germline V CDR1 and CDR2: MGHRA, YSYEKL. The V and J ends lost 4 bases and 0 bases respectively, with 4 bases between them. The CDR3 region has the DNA TGCGCCAGCAGCCTTCATAGCAATCAGCCCCAGCATTTT. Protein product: CASSLHSNQPQHF.

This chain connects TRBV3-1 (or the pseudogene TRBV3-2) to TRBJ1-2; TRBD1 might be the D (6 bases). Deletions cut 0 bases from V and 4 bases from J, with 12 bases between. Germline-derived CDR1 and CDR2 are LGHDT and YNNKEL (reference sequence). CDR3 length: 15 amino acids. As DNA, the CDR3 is TGTGCCAGCAGCCAAGAGCCGGACAGTACCTATGGCTACACCTTC. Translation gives CASSQEPDSTYGYTF.

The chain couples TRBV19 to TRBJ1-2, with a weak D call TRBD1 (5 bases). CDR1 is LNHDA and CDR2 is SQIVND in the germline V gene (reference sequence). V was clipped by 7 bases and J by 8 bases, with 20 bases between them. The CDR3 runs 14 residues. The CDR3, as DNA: TGTGCCAGTACGGGGGATTTCTCGGAGGGAGGCTACACCTTC. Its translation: CASTGDFSEGGYTF.

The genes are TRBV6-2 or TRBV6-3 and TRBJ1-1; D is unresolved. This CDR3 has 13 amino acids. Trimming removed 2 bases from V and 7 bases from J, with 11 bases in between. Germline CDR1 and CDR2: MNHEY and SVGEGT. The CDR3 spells CASSYPSGVEAFF. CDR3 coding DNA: TGTGCCAGCAGTTACCCGTCGGGAGTTGAAGCTTTCTTT.

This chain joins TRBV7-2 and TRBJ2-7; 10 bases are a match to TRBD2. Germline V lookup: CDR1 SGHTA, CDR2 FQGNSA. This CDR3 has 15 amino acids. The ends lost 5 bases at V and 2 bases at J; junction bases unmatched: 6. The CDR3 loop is CASSPSGGVAYEQYF. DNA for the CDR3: TGTGCCAGCAGCCCCAGCGGGGGGGTCGCCTACGAGCAGTACTTC.

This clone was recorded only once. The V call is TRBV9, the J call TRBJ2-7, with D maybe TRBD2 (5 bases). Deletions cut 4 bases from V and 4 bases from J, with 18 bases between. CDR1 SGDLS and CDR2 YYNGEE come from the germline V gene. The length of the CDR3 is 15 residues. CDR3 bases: TGTGCCAGCAGCCCTCCGGGAAGATTGGGATACGAGCAGTACTTC. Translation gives CASSPPGRLGYEQYF. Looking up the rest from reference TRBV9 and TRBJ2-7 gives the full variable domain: DSGVTQTPKHLITATGQRVTLRCSPRSGDLSVYWYQQSLDQGLQFLIQYYNGEERAKGNILERFSAQQFPDLHSELNLSSLELGDSALYFCASSPPGRLGYEQYFGPGTRLTVT.

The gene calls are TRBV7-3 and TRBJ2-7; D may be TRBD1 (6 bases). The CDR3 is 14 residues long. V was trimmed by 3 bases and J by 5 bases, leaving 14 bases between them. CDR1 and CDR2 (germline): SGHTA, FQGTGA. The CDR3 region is CASSLGSTGHEQYF. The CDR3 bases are TGTGCCAGCAGCTTGGGATCGACAGGCCACGAGCAGTACTTC.